This TCR beta chain comes out of a study of T cell changes during pregnancy in multiple sclerosis. Generated by immunoSEQ multiplex PCR, the TCRdb table keeps only in-frame clones and is missing some. The sample yields approximately 34,000 clones, about 90% seen once. V shed 5 bases and J shed 4 bases, with 15 bases lying between them. The germline V gene encodes CDR1 MNHEY and CDR2 SVGAGI. CDR3 size: 15 residues. This specimen was CD8+ T cells from peripheral blood mononuclear cells, taken after pregnancy. The chain recombines TRBV6-5 with TRBJ1-3; D is unresolved. The receptor's source is a female donor with multiple sclerosis, enrolled in a pregnancy study. The CDR3 reads CASSLAPGRGNTIYF. The CDR3 coding sequence is TGTGCCAGCAGTCTAGCTCCTGGGCGGGGAAACACCATATATTTT.